The 9 T cell receptor beta chains given below trace back to one sample, sequenced in a study of T cells expressing NK-cell markers. TCRdb processed the 5' RACE reads again and assigns one entry to each CDR3 protein, with no DNA. The table gives about 400,000 distinct CDR3 sequences; the top ten clones make up around 10% of it. Specimen: blood T cells: a sorted CD56 or NKG2C T cell subset, CD4+ or CD8+ T cells, or bulk PBMC T cells (not recorded which). Receptor source: a woman in her forties or fifties in good health.

The rearrangement links TRBV20-1 to TRBJ2-1; TCRdb returns TRBD1, unconfirmable since there is no DNA. The CDR3 consists of 15 residues. CDR1 and CDR2 (germline): DFQATT, SNEGSKA (reference sequence). The CDR3 here is CSARGVDRGYNEQFF.

The chain has TRBV4-1 and TRBJ2-3. Germline assignment: CDR1 MGHRA and CDR2 YSYEKL. The CDR3 totals 17 residues. This CDR3 reads CASSQGAVERIADTQYF.

The rearrangement joins TRBV10-3 to TRBJ2-5; with no DNA, the TCRdb D assignment of TRBD2 cannot be verified. The length of the CDR3 is 16 residues. Germline assignment: CDR1 ENHRY and CDR2 SYGVKD. The CDR3 spells CAISESGLAGMETQYF.

The rearrangement uses TRBV5-1 and TRBJ2-5; there is no DNA to check the TCRdb D call of TRBD2. Germline-derived CDR1 and CDR2 are SGHRS and YFSETQ. The CDR3 consists of 15 residues. CDR3 region: CASSHGGGGQETQYF.

The rearrangement joins TRBV3-1 to TRBJ2-2; TCRdb's assignment of TRBD1 cannot be checked, as there is no DNA. This CDR3 has 15 amino acids. The V gene's germline CDR1 is LGHDT and CDR2 YNNKEL (reference sequence). The CDR3 sequence: CASSQAWGRTGELFF.

The chain is built from TRBV5-5 and TRBJ2-1; TCRdb selects TRBD1, and the lack of DNA leaves this call unchecked. Germline V gene lookup returns CDR1 SGHKS and CDR2 YYEKEE (reference sequence). CDR3 length: 18 amino acids. The CDR3 sequence is CASSLTSPGVSSYNEQFF.

J is TRBJ1-1 and V is TRBV30. This CDR3 spans 14 amino acids. The germline V gene has CDR1 GTSNPN and CDR2 SVGIG (reference sequence). CDR3 sequence reads: CAWSVPVMNTEAFF.

The chain's CDR3 is CASSRTGGAYTEAFF. J is TRBJ1-1 and V is TRBV6-5; the TCRdb call, TRBD1, lacks DNA for checking. This CDR3 is built from 15 residues. Germline V gene data show CDR1 as MNHEY and CDR2 as SVGAGI.

This rearrangement joins TRBV28 to TRBJ2-1; the D call from TCRdb, TRBD1, cannot be confirmed without DNA. The V gene's germline CDR1 is MDHEN and CDR2 SYDVKM. The CDR3 covers 15 residues. The CDR3 sequence: CASSLFRDHHNEQFF.